A selection of T cell receptor beta chains follows, all from one sample in a study of spatial heterogeneity in lung cancer. TCRdb processed the 5' RACE reads anew with MiXCR; each CDR3 protein has one entry. The table includes 7,200 or so distinct CDR3 sequences, more than 10% detected once. Sample: lung tumor tissue, taken at surgery. These receptors were taken from a male donor with early-stage non-small cell lung cancer. The CDR3 runs from the conserved cysteine through the conserved F or W. Each record gives: CDR3 protein, clone size, V gene, J gene, D gene. D genes are given only for firm matches. Part of the rows lack a size; the others show once, few, many or a class for expanded clones.

CDR3aa: CAISQTSGIYNEQFF; abundance: once; v_gene: TRBV10-3; j_gene: TRBJ2-1; d_gene: TRBD2
CDR3aa: CASRRGGLAYNSPLHF; abundance: -; v_gene: TRBV28; j_gene: TRBJ1-6; d_gene: -
CDR3aa: CASSPSVDYNEQFF; abundance: many; v_gene: TRBV19; j_gene: TRBJ2-1; d_gene: -
CDR3aa: CASRDSANTGELFF; abundance: medium-sized; v_gene: TRBV2; j_gene: TRBJ2-2; d_gene: -
CDR3aa: CASSNSGETQYF; abundance: -; v_gene: TRBV6-2/TRBV6-3; j_gene: TRBJ2-5; d_gene: -
CDR3aa: CASSLEGAGVF; abundance: medium-sized; v_gene: TRBV5-1; j_gene: TRBJ2-1; d_gene: -
CDR3aa: CASSSLAGLASLTDTQYF; abundance: few; v_gene: TRBV5-1; j_gene: TRBJ2-3; d_gene: TRBD2
CDR3aa: CSASKSGRAAEQYF; abundance: medium-sized; v_gene: TRBV20-1; j_gene: TRBJ2-7; d_gene: TRBD2
CDR3aa: CASSFYICSAYSGSHGYTF; abundance: -; v_gene: TRBV5-6; j_gene: TRBJ1-2; d_gene: -
CDR3aa: CASSPRRGTDEKLFF; abundance: many; v_gene: TRBV18; j_gene: TRBJ1-4; d_gene: -
CDR3aa: CASSVSRTGVAADTQYF; abundance: many; v_gene: TRBV9; j_gene: TRBJ2-3; d_gene: -
CDR3aa: CSVGQMNTEAFF; abundance: few; v_gene: TRBV29-1; j_gene: TRBJ1-1; d_gene: -
CDR3aa: CASGDTTSGRKYEQYF; abundance: large; v_gene: TRBV6-6; j_gene: TRBJ2-7; d_gene: -
CDR3aa: CASSSSGRAFGETQYF; abundance: many; v_gene: TRBV7-9; j_gene: TRBJ2-5; d_gene: TRBD2
CDR3aa: CASSFRTGANVLTF; abundance: many; v_gene: TRBV7-2; j_gene: TRBJ2-6; d_gene: -
CDR3aa: CASTLWGTSGRNEQYF; abundance: medium-sized; v_gene: TRBV3-1; j_gene: TRBJ2-7; d_gene: TRBD2
CDR3aa: CASSFFGGGSDTQYF; abundance: many; v_gene: TRBV12-3/TRBV12-4; j_gene: TRBJ2-3; d_gene: TRBD2
CDR3aa: CASSLRGQGQPQHF; abundance: few; v_gene: TRBV27; j_gene: TRBJ1-5; d_gene: TRBD1
CDR3aa: CASSPRAGGLNTEAFF; abundance: many; v_gene: TRBV6-6; j_gene: TRBJ1-1; d_gene: -
CDR3aa: CASSPDRGETQYF; abundance: -; v_gene: TRBV11-3; j_gene: TRBJ2-5; d_gene: TRBD1
CDR3aa: CASTWRDTSYEQYF; abundance: many; v_gene: TRBV6-1; j_gene: TRBJ2-7; d_gene: -
CDR3aa: CASSVGRAANNEQFF; abundance: medium-sized; v_gene: TRBV5-1; j_gene: TRBJ2-1; d_gene: -